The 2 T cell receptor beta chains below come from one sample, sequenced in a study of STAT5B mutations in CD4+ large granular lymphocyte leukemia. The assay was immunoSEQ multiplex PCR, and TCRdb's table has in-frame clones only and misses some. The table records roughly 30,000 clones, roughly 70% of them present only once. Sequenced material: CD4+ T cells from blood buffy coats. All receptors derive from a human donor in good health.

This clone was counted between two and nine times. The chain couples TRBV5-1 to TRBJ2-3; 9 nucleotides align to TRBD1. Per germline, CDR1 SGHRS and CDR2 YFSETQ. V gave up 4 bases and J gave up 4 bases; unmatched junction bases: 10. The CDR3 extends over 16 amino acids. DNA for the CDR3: TGCGCCAGCAGCGGGCCGGGACAGGGCGTTCCAGATACGCAGTATTTT. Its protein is CASSGPGQGVPDTQYF.

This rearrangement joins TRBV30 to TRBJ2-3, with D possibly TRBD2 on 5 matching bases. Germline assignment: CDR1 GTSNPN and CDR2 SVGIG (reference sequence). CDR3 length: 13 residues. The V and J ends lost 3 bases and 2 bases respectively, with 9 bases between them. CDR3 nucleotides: TGTGCCTGGAGCGGGGTAAACACAGATACGCAGTATTTT. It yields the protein CAWSGVNTDTQYF.